These 29 T cell receptor beta chains came from one sample sequenced in a study of identical twins. TCRdb redid the calling of the 5' RACE reads with MiXCR, one entry per CDR3 protein. Here the sample spans about 340,000 distinct CDR3 sequences, over 9% being singletons. These data were also reused for a study on yellow fever vaccine responses in identical twins.

Sequences were obtained from CD8+ T cells sorted from blood. The source is a young woman in good health.

This clonotype was counted a few times. The rearrangement joins TRBV27 to TRBJ1-2; possibly TRBD1 for D (5 bases). Per the germline V gene, CDR1 is MNHEY and CDR2 is SMNVEV (reference sequence). This CDR3 contains 13 residues. The V end lost 0 bases, the J end lost 7 bases, and 9 bases lay between the germline ends. Written as DNA, the CDR3 is TGTGCCAGCAGTTTATCTGCAGGGCTTGGCTACACCTTC. The encoded protein is CASSLSAGLGYTF.

The chain links TRBV5-1 to TRBJ1-1; unclear D gene. This CDR3 region has 14 residues. V gave up 4 bases and J gave up 0 bases, with 10 bases separating them. CDR1 and CDR2 (germline): SGHRS, YFSETQ. For the CDR3, the DNA is TGCGCCAGCAGCAGTGGCGGGGTGAACACTGAAGCTTTCTTT. Translated, it gives CASSSGGVNTEAFF.

This clonotype has ten or more counts. The V gene is TRBV4-1, the J gene TRBJ2-1; 12 bases are a match to TRBD2. The CDR3 runs 15 residues. Germline V gives CDR1 MGHRA, CDR2 YSYEKL. V gave up 4 bases and J gave up 5 bases; unmatched junction bases: 3. The CDR3: CASSPRTSGDNEQFF. Here the CDR3 DNA reads TGCGCCAGCAGCCCCCGGACTAGCGGGGACAATGAGCAGTTCTTC.

The genes are TRBV12-3 or TRBV12-4 and TRBJ1-2, with D uncertain. The CDR3 loop spans 13 amino acids. The ends were cut back, 2 bases at V and 4 bases at J, with 8 bases in the middle. The CDR3 protein is CASSLSATYGYTF. In DNA form, the CDR3 reads TGTGCCAGCAGTTTATCTGCTACCTATGGCTACACCTTC.

This clonotype was observed a handful of times. The V and J genes are TRBV18 and TRBJ2-5; D is possibly TRBD1 (5 bases). The V gene lost 2 bases and the J gene lost 5 bases, with 15 bases spanning the gap. The CDR3 totals 15 residues. Germline CDR1 and CDR2: KGHSH and LQKENI. The chain's CDR3 is CASSPDPGIWETQYF. For the CDR3, the DNA is TGTGCCAGCTCACCAGACCCAGGGATATGGGAGACCCAGTACTTC.

On this clonotype itself: No conserved phenylalanine or tryptophan ends this CDR3, so it is likely a read error. J is TRBJ2-7 and V is TRBV29-1; TRBD2 matches 11 bases. This CDR3 comprises 16 residues. V trimming: 1 base; J trimming: 2 bases; junction bases outside the gene matches: 7. Germline V gene data show CDR1 as SQVTM and CDR2 as ANQGSEA. CDR3 in DNA: TGCAGCGTTGAAGGGGGGACTAGCGGCCCAGCCTACGAGCAGTACCTC. Encoded protein: CSVEGGTSGPAYEQYL.

Here the CDR3 reads CASSLEPNEQFF. DNA of the CDR3: TGTGCCAGCAGCTTGGAACCTAATGAGCAGTTCTTC. The chain has TRBV5-6 and TRBJ2-1, with D hard to call. V was trimmed by 0 bases and J by 7 bases, leaving 5 bases between them. This CDR3 contains 12 residues. Germline V gene sequence: CDR1 SGHDT, CDR2 YYEEEE. Combining the CDR3 with reference TRBV5-6 and TRBJ2-1 gives the whole variable domain DAGVTQSPTHLIKTRGQQVTLRCSPKSGHDTVSWYQQALGQGPQFIFQYYEEEERQRGNFPDRFSGHQFPNYSSELNVNALLLGDSALYLCASSLEPNEQFFGPGTRLTVL.

The V gene is TRBV27, the J gene TRBJ2-5; possible D gene TRBD1, 6 bases. Germline values: CDR1 MNHEY, CDR2 SMNVEV (reference sequence). V was shortened by 5 bases and J by 2 bases, with 15 bases between the two germline ends. The CDR3 sequence is 15 residues long. The CDR3 coding sequence is TGTGCCAGCAGTGGCGGACCGGGACAACAAGAGACCCAGTACTTC. Its protein product is CASSGGPGQQETQYF.

The table lists this clonotype with a few counts. This chain links TRBV2 with TRBJ2-1; 8 bases map to TRBD1. Germline V gene data show CDR1 as SNHLY and CDR2 as FYNNEI. Trimming cost V 10 bases and J 0 bases; bases outside gene matches: 8. The CDR3 sequence is 15 residues long. CDR3 sequence reads: CATRQGISSYNEQFF. Written as DNA, the CDR3 is TGTGCCACCCGACAGGGGATTAGCTCCTACAATGAGCAGTTCTTC. The complete variable domain, with remaining parts taken from reference TRBV2 and TRBJ2-1, reads EPEVTQTPSHQVTQMGQEVILRCVPISNHLYFYWYRQILGQKVEFLVSFYNNEISEKSEIFDDQFSVERPDGSNFTLKIRSTKLEDSAMYFCATRQGISSYNEQFFGPGTRLTVL.

The J gene is TRBJ2-1, the V gene TRBV20-1, with 9 bases aligning to TRBD2. Germline values: CDR1 DFQATT, CDR2 SNEGSKA (reference sequence). The CDR3 has 15 amino acids. V dropped 3 bases and J dropped 4; count of bases not matched to a gene: 7. DNA of the CDR3: TGCAGTGCTAGGGGAAGCGGGGGGCATTACAATGAGCAGTTCTTC. It codes for CSARGSGGHYNEQFF.

The genes are TRBV27 and TRBJ2-1; D possibly corresponds to TRBD1 (6 bases). The CDR3 is 17 amino acids. From germline, CDR1 is MNHEY and CDR2 SMNVEV (reference sequence). Trimming took off 4 bases at V and 3 bases at J, with 19 bases between the two ends. For the CDR3, the DNA is TGTGCCAGCAGTTCCTTAACGACAGGCTTTATCTACAATGAGCAGTTCTTC. It yields the protein CASSSLTTGFIYNEQFF.

The chain employs TRBV7-7 and TRBJ2-5; D call uncertain. V dropped 9 bases and J dropped 4 bases, with 12 bases sitting between them. Per germline, CDR1 SSHAT and CDR2 FNYEAQ (reference sequence). The CDR3 is 12 residues long. The DNA of the CDR3 is TGTGCCAGTGGGCCCTCCCCAGAGACCCAGTACTTC. Encoded protein: CASGPSPETQYF.

This clonotype was seen a few times. This chain connects TRBV28 to TRBJ1-3; D uncertain. Germline CDR1 reads MDHEN; CDR2 reads SYDVKM. Trimming stripped 8 bases from V and 2 bases from J, with 10 bases between. The CDR3 runs to 13 residues. This chain's CDR3 is CASSSGAGNTIYF. The CDR3 DNA is TGTGCCAGCTCTAGTGGAGCTGGAAACACCATATATTTT. Full variable domain (missing parts from reference TRBV28 and TRBJ1-3): DVKVTQSSRYLVKRTGEKVFLECVQDMDHENMFWYRQDPGLGLRLIYFSYDVKMKEKGDIPEGYSVSREKKERFSLILESASTNQTSMYLCASSSGAGNTIYFGEGSWLTVV.

This chain uses TRBV2 with TRBJ2-7; the D gene could be TRBD1 or TRBD2 (5 bases each). Germline V lookup: CDR1 SNHLY, CDR2 FYNNEI. Trimming pared 8 bases from V and 2 bases from J, leaving 19 bases between. This CDR3 has 15 amino acids. In DNA form, the CDR3 reads TGTGCCAGCCATGTCGGGACGTCGCTCCCCTACGAGCAGTACTTC. Translating gives CASHVGTSLPYEQYF.

The V call is TRBV2, the J call TRBJ2-1, with 8 bases that match TRBD2. The CDR3 loop spans 15 amino acids. J lost 1 base, V lost 3 bases, and 2 bases had no gene match. From germline, CDR1 is SNHLY and CDR2 FYNNEI. This CDR3 is CASSEASGSYNEQFF. The CDR3 DNA reads TGTGCCAGCAGTGAGGCTAGCGGGTCCTACAATGAGCAGTTCTTC.

This clonotype was observed a handful of times. J is TRBJ2-1 and V is TRBV11-2; D not certain. Germline V gives CDR1 SGHAT, CDR2 FQNNGV. Trimming took off 5 bases at V and 0 bases at J, with 8 bases between the two ends. The CDR3 covers 14 residues. CDR3 DNA sequence: TGTGCCAGCAGCGACATAGGCTCCTACAATGAGCAGTTCTTC. Translated, it gives CASSDIGSYNEQFF.

The V and J genes are TRBV7-9 and TRBJ2-7; 10 bases map to TRBD1. The ends lost 5 bases at V and 2 bases at J; junction bases unmatched: 6. There are 15 residues in the CDR3. CDR1 is SEHNR, CDR2 FQNEAQ, per germline (reference sequence). The CDR3 is CASSPLGTGAYEQYF. For the CDR3, the DNA is TGTGCCAGCAGCCCCTTAGGGACAGGGGCCTACGAGCAGTACTTC.

This clonotype was detected a few times. V is TRBV27 and J is TRBJ2-3, with a tentative D call TRBD2 (5 bases). There are 17 residues in the CDR3. Trimming stripped 4 bases from V and 1 base from J, with 18 bases between. The germline CDR1 and CDR2 sequences are MNHEY and SMNVEV (reference sequence). The CDR3 sequence is CASSSDVTGWGTDTQYF. The CDR3 DNA reads as TGTGCCAGCAGTTCGGACGTGACGGGATGGGGCACAGATACGCAGTATTTT.

This clonotype was counted between two and nine times. This sequence joins TRBV7-2 and TRBJ1-6, with D possibly matching TRBD1 (6 bases). Trimming pared 1 base from V and 5 bases from J, leaving 9 bases between. The CDR3 covers 15 residues. Germline CDR1 SGHTA, CDR2 FQGNSA. This CDR3 reads CASSLGGDNNSPLHF. CDR3 bases: TGTGCCAGCAGCTTAGGAGGGGACAATAATTCACCCCTCCACTTT.

This clonotype occurred many times. The J gene is TRBJ1-1, the V gene TRBV20-1; D ambiguous. Trimming took 0 bases from V and 3 from J, leaving 11 bases between them. The CDR3 spans 14 residues. Germline-derived CDR1 and CDR2 are DFQATT and SNEGSKA (reference sequence). The CDR3 bases are TGCAGTGCTAGAGAAGCGGACTCATACACTGAAGCTTTCTTT. Residues: CSAREADSYTEAFF.

The gene calls are TRBV27 and TRBJ2-7; TRBD1 matches at 7 bases. This CDR3 has 14 residues. Germline loops: CDR1 MNHEY, CDR2 SMNVEV (reference sequence). The V segment lost 2 bases and the J segment 6 bases; nucleotides outside the gene matches: 7. CDR3: CASSLIGGKGEQYF. The CDR3 nucleotides are TGTGCCAGCAGTTTAATAGGGGGCAAAGGCGAGCAGTACTTC.

There are a few counts of this clonotype. This rearrangement joins TRBV7-6 to TRBJ1-4; TRBD1 aligns across 7 bases. This CDR3 has 14 residues. Germline V gene data show CDR1 as SGHVS and CDR2 as FNYEAQ. V lost 5 bases, J lost 2 bases, and 2 bases stayed unmatched. The CDR3 DNA follows: TGTGCCAGCAGCACGGGACAGACTAATGAAAAACTGTTTTTT. Translating gives CASSTGQTNEKLFF.

This clonotype was seen a few times. The chain recombines TRBV5-1 with TRBJ2-6; D is perhaps TRBD2 (5 bases). The CDR3 loop spans 16 amino acids. V shed 3 bases and J shed 0 bases, with 10 bases lying between them. Germline values: CDR1 SGHRS, CDR2 YFSETQ. The CDR3 nucleotides are TGCGCCAGCAGCTCACTAGTGGGCTCTGGGGCCAACGTCCTGACTTTC. Protein product: CASSSLVGSGANVLTF.

The sample holds a few counts of this clonotype. The V and J genes are TRBV20-1 and TRBJ1-2; tentative D call: TRBD1 (6 bases). The CDR3 extends over 14 amino acids. The V end was cut by 6 bases, the J end by 6 bases, with 20 bases between. Germline CDR1 DFQATT, CDR2 SNEGSKA (reference sequence). CDR3 in DNA: TGCAGTGCGGTCCCCCGGGAGGGGGGTCATGGCTACACCTTC. Its protein product is CSAVPREGGHGYTF.

The CDR3 DNA is TGTGCCAGCAGAAGTCCAGGGGCGGCCTACAATGAGCAGTTCTTC. Translated, it gives CASRSPGAAYNEQFF. This chain connects TRBV28 to TRBJ2-1; the D gene is possibly TRBD1 (6 bases). CDR3 length: 15 amino acids. With 6 bases removed from V and 2 bases from J, the gap between germline ends came to 14 bases. Looked up from germline, CDR1 is MDHEN and CDR2 is SYDVKM.

This clonotype was seen ten or more times. V and J are TRBV4-1 and TRBJ2-1; no clear D. Trimming removed 4 bases at V and 8 bases at J, with 18 bases between. The CDR3 runs to 15 residues. In germline, CDR1 is MGHRA, CDR2 YSYEKL. The DNA of the CDR3 is TGCGCCAGCAGCCGCGAGTTTAATTGGTTGGATGAGCAGTTCTTC. Translation gives CASSREFNWLDEQFF.

The chain carries TRBV28 and TRBJ2-3, with D possibly TRBD1 on 5 matching bases. The germline V gene encodes CDR1 MDHEN and CDR2 SYDVKM. The ends were cut back, 5 bases at V and 3 bases at J, with 12 bases in the middle. The CDR3 runs to 14 residues. CDR3 bases: TGTGCCAGCAGTCAGCTAGACAGTACAGATACGCAGTATTTT. Encoded protein: CASSQLDSTDTQYF.

The rearrangement joins TRBV11-3 to TRBJ2-1, with a possible D match to TRBD2 (5 bases). Deletions cut 0 bases from V and 2 bases from J, with 8 bases between. The CDR3 sequence is 15 residues long. In germline, CDR1 is SGHNT, CDR2 YENEEA. Here the CDR3 DNA reads TGTGCCAGCAGCTTAGATTCGGGGACCTACAATGAGCAGTTCTTC. It translates to CASSLDSGTYNEQFF.

The V gene is TRBV11-1, the J gene TRBJ2-1, with 11 positions matching TRBD2. This CDR3 spans 18 amino acids. V shed 6 bases and J 7 bases; nucleotides not matched to a gene: 17. Germline CDR1 reads SGHAT; CDR2 reads FQDESV (reference sequence). The CDR3 DNA reads TGTGCCAGCAGATCCGGGACTAGCGGAGGCTCACCGAGAAATGAGCAGTTCTTC. Translating gives CASRSGTSGGSPRNEQFF. Full variable domain (outside the CDR3, taken from reference TRBV11-1 and TRBJ2-1): EAEVAQSPRYKITEKSQAVAFWCDPISGHATLYWYRQILGQGPELLVQFQDESVVDDSQLPKDRFSAERLKGVDSTLKIQPAELGDSAMYLCASRSGTSGGSPRNEQFFGPGTRLTVL.